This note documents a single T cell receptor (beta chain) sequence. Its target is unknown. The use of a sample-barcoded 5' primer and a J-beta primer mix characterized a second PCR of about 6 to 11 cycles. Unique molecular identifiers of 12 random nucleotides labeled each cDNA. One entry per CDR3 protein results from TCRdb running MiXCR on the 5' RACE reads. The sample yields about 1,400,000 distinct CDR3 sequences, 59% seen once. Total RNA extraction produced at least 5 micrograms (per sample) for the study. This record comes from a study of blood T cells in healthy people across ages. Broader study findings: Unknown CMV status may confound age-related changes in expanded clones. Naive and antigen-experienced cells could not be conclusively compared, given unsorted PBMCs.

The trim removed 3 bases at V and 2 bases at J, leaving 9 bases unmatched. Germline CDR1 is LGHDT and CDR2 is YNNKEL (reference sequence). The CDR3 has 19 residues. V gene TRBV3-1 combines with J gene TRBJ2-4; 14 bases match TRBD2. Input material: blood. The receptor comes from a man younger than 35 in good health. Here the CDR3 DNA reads TGTGCCAGCAGCCATCGGACTAGCGGGGGGCCTAGTACCAAAAACATTCAGTACTTC. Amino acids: CASSHRTSGGPSTKNIQYF.